This T cell receptor beta chain came from a study of Ad26.COV2.S vaccination and SARS-CoV-2 variants. Germline V gene data show CDR1 as SQVTM and CDR2 as ANQGSEA. Germline trimming cut 4 bases from V and 3 bases from J; bases unmatched to any gene: 5. CDR3 length: 13 amino acids. Sample treatment: around 19 received Ad26.COV2.S at low or high dose, single or two shots; 5 received placebo; per-sample allocation not given. Sample collection was performed on day 63 after the first vaccine or placebo injection. Clones were read by immunoSEQ multiplex PCR, and TCRdb kept only the in-frame ones, dropping some. The repertoire holds 380,000 or so clones, approximately 83% seen once, with around 7% in the top ten.

This TCR was recovered from a person aged 18 to 65 who received the Ad26.COV2.S COVID-19 vaccine or a placebo. The chain links TRBV29-1 to TRBJ1-2, with TRBD1 matching over 7 bases. Sequenced here: peripheral blood, sampled in a trial of Ad26.COV2.S vaccine versus placebo. CDR3 sequence (DNA): TGCAGCGTTGCCCAGGGGGGAGACTATGGCTACACCTTC. Translation: CSVAQGGDYGYTF.